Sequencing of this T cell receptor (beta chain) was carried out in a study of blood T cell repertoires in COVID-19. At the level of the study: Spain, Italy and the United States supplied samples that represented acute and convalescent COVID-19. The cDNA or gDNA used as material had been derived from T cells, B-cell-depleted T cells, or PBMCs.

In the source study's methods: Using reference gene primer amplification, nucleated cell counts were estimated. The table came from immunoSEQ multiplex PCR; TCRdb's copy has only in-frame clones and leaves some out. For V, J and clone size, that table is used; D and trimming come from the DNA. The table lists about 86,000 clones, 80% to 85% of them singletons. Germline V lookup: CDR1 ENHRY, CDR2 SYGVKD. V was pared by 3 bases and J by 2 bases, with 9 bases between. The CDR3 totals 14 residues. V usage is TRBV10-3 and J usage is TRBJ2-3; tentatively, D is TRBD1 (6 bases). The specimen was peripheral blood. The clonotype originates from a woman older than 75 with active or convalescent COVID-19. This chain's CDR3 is CAISEQGNTDTQYF. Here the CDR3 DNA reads TGTGCCATCAGTGAACAGGGAAACACAGATACGCAGTATTTT.